The next 17 T cell receptor beta chains were all read from a single sample in a study of T cells in Graves' hyperthyroidism and ophthalmopathy. Researchers took RNA transcripts and amplified the TCR beta CDR3 regions from them. First-round RT-PCR of the TCR CDR3 relied on the HTBI primer set. MiXCR, applied by TCRdb to the multiplex PCR reads, yields one record per CDR3 protein. The table shows about 570,000 distinct CDR3 sequences, with roughly 50% occurring only once. The sample was peripheral blood or thyroid tissue (not recorded which). The receptor set was obtained from an adult woman with Graves' disease, either hyperthyroidism or ophthalmopathy (not recorded which).

At least ten counts were recorded for this clonotype. The rearrangement joins TRBV6-6 to TRBJ1-2; 7 bases match TRBD1. This CDR3 region has 17 residues. CDR1 is MNHNY and CDR2 is SVGAGI in the germline V gene (reference sequence). V shed 6 bases and J 8 bases; nucleotides not matched to a gene: 21. CDR3 residues: CASSPHPFDREHNGYTF. CDR3 coding DNA: TGTGCCAGCAGCCCCCATCCATTCGACAGGGAGCATAACGGCTACACCTTC.

This rearrangement joins TRBV19 to TRBJ1-2; D is unresolved. V dropped 9 bases and J dropped 3 bases, with 20 bases sitting between them. This CDR3 is 15 amino acids long. Germline V lookup: CDR1 LNHDA, CDR2 SQIVND (reference sequence). The DNA of the CDR3 is TGTGCCAGCAGCTTAGTTTGGGCGGAGCACTATGGCTACACCTTC. It encodes CASSLVWAEHYGYTF.

The chain carries TRBV15 and TRBJ1-2, with D maybe TRBD1 (5 bases). CDR1 LNHNV and CDR2 YYDKDF come from the germline V gene (reference sequence). Trimming cost V 1 base and J 6 bases, with 6 bases left between them. The CDR3 has 12 amino acids. The CDR3 DNA follows: TGTGCCACCAGCAGAGTGGGGGATGGCTACACCTTC. This sequence encodes CATSRVGDGYTF.

In its sample, this clonotype was seen many times. The genes are TRBV20-1 and TRBJ1-4; 10 nucleotides agree with TRBD1. V shed 2 bases, J shed 8 bases, and the junction held 5 bases outside the gene matches. CDR1 is DFQATT and CDR2 is SNEGSKA in the germline V gene (reference sequence). CDR3 length equals 14 residues. CDR3 DNA sequence: TGCAGTGCTAGACCCCCGGGACAGGGGGAAAAACTGTTTTTT. Its translation is CSARPPGQGEKLFF.

The chain employs TRBV5-1 and TRBJ2-7; D unclear. This CDR3 contains 13 residues. The germline CDR1 and CDR2 sequences are SGHRS and YFSETQ. Trimming cost V 1 base and J 6 bases, with 11 bases left between them. The CDR3 is CASSLNAAGEQYF. The CDR3 DNA reads TGCGCCAGCAGCTTGAACGCCGCCGGCGAGCAGTACTTC.

The J gene is TRBJ2-2, the V gene TRBV10-3; maybe TRBD2 (5 bases). Germline V gene lookup returns CDR1 ENHRY and CDR2 SYGVKD. The CDR3 spans 15 residues. V was shortened by 6 bases and J by 6 bases, with 17 bases between the two germline ends. CDR3 coding DNA: TGTGCCATCAGGGAGACCGAGGGAATCGCCGGGGAGCTGTTTTTT. Amino acid sequence: CAIRETEGIAGELFF.

As regards this clonotype: The junction does not match germline at one end; this may be a read error. V is TRBV10-3 and J is TRBJ2-2, with 8 nucleotides matching TRBD2. Germline CDR1 ENHRY, CDR2 SYGVKD. The CDR3 is made up of 15 amino acids. CDR3 DNA: TGTGCCATCAGAACCGGGACTAGTGACACCGGGGAGCTGTCTTGG. This gives the protein CAIRTGTSDTGELSW.

V gene TRBV7-3 combines with J gene TRBJ2-1; 9 bases agree with TRBD2. V shed 5 bases, J shed 9 bases, and the junction held 11 bases outside the gene matches. In germline, CDR1 is SGHTA, CDR2 FQGTGA. The CDR3 totals 15 residues. DNA of the CDR3: TGTGCCAGCAGCCAGATGCCGACTAGCGGTTCTGAGCAGTTCTTC. As protein: CASSQMPTSGSEQFF.

The chain recombines TRBV19 with TRBJ2-3; 8 bases map to TRBD2. Unmatched junction bases numbered 5, after V lost 6 bases and J lost 0 bases. The CDR3 spans 15 residues. Germline V gives CDR1 LNHDA, CDR2 SQIVND (reference sequence). CDR3 loop: CASSILAASTDTQYF. Here the CDR3 DNA reads TGTGCCAGTAGCATACTAGCGGCGAGCACAGATACGCAGTATTTT.

To note about this clonotype: A much larger clone sits a single nucleotide away, making a read error possible. V and J are TRBV10-3 and TRBJ2-5; D uncertain. Trimming took off 3 bases at V and 2 bases at J, with 7 bases between the two ends. The CDR3 totals 13 residues. Germline V gives CDR1 ENHRY, CDR2 SYGVKD. The CDR3 region has the DNA TGTGCCATCAGTGAAGTTGGACAAGAGACCCAGTACTTC. It specifies CAISEVGQETQYF.

V gene TRBV7-9 combines with J gene TRBJ2-7, with D maybe TRBD1 (5 bases). Trimming left V 3 bases short and J 6 bases short, with 15 bases between. The CDR3 spans 14 residues. In germline, CDR1 is SEHNR, CDR2 FQNEAQ (reference sequence). In nucleotides, the CDR3 is TGTGCCAGCAGCTTTGGGGCCGATGATAGCGAGCAGTACTTC. This sequence encodes CASSFGADDSEQYF.

The chain has TRBV28 and TRBJ2-7, with D tentatively TRBD1 (6 bases). CDR1 is MDHEN, CDR2 SYDVKM, per germline. CDR3 size: 15 residues. V was pared by 8 bases and J by 3 bases, with 20 bases between. The CDR3: CASAWAQGQGYEQYF. For the CDR3, the DNA is TGTGCCAGCGCCTGGGCCCAGGGGCAGGGCTACGAGCAGTACTTC.

The chain is built from TRBV6-1 and TRBJ1-5; D uncertain. Per the germline V gene, CDR1 is MNHNS and CDR2 is SASEGT. The CDR3 length is 15 residues. Trimming took 6 bases from V and 6 from J, leaving 18 bases between them. DNA of the CDR3: TGTGCCAGCAGGAAAGGGTCACACATCTCTCAGCCCCAGCATTTT. It codes for CASRKGSHISQPQHF.

The chain uses TRBV5-1 and TRBJ2-5; D may match TRBD1 or TRBD2 (5 bases each). Germline CDR1 and CDR2: SGHRS and YFSETQ. The CDR3 sequence is 16 residues long. Trimming removed 4 bases at V and 1 base at J, with 17 bases between. DNA for the CDR3: TGCGCCAGCAGCGGGAATGTTGGGGGAAGCCAAGAGACCCAGTACTTC. It codes for CASSGNVGGSQETQYF.

CDR3 loop: CASSVGGTSGNTIYF. Here the CDR3 DNA reads TGTGCCAGCAGTGTGGGGGGAACGTCTGGAAACACCATATATTTT. The chain employs TRBV2 and TRBJ1-3; maybe TRBD1 (5 bases). This CDR3 comprises 15 residues. CDR1 is SNHLY, CDR2 FYNNEI, per germline. The V end was cut by 4 bases, the J end by 1 base, with 11 bases between.

The CDR3 loop is CASSPSPTTANTEAFF. CDR3 bases: TGTGCCAGCTCACCAAGCCCGACAACCGCGAACACTGAAGCTTTCTTT. The V gene is TRBV18, the J gene TRBJ1-1; D gene unclear. Trimming shortened V by 2 bases and J by 1 base, and 14 bases separated the two germline ends. CDR3 length: 16 residues. Per the germline V gene, CDR1 is KGHSH and CDR2 is LQKENI.

Turning to this clonotype: Since a much larger clone is just one base distant, this may be a read error. The genes are TRBV3-1 and TRBJ1-1; unclear D gene. The CDR3 is 14 residues long. Germline CDR1 is LGHDT and CDR2 is YNNKEL (reference sequence). CDR3 nucleotides: TGTGCCAGCAGCCAAGATCTCGGCTTCACTGAAGCTTCCTTT. It codes for CASSQDLGFTEASF.